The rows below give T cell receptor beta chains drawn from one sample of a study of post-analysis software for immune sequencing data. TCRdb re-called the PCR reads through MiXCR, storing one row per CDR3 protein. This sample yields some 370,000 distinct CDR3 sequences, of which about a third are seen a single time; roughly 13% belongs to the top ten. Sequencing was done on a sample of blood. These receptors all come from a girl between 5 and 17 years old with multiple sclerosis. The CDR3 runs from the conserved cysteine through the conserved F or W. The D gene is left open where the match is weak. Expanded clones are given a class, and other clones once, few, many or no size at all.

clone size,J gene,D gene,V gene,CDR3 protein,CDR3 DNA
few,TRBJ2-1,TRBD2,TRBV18,CASSPQLAGGRPNEQFF,TGTGCCAGCTCACCACAGCTAGCGGGGGGACGCCCCAATGAGCAGTTCTTC
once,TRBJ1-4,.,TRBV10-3,CAISGTVNEKLFF,TGTGCCATCAGTGGGACAGTGAATGAAAAACTGTTTTTT
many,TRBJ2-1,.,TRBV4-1,CASSQGGGAYNEQFF,TGTGCCAGCAGCCAAGGGGGCGGGGCTTACAATGAGCAGTTCTTC
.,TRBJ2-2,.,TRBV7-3,CASSPRVGGGSPNTGELFF,TGTGCCAGCAGCCCCCGCGTTGGCGGAGGTTCCCCGAACACCGGGGAGCTGTTTTTT
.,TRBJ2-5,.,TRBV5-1,CASSVEPGETQYF,TGCGCCAGCAGCGTGGAGCCTGGGGAGACCCAGTACTTC
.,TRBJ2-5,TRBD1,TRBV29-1,CSVEEGQKVETQYF,TGCAGCGTTGAAGAGGGACAGAAGGTGGAGACCCAGTACTTC
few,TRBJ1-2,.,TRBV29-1,CSVEPRQGAGYGYTF,TGCAGCGTTGAACCCCGGCAGGGAGCGGGCTATGGCTACACCTTC
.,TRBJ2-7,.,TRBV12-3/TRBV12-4,CASSPDTVYEQYF,TGTGCCAGCAGTCCTGACACGGTTTACGAGCAGTACTTC
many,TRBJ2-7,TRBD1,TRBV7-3,CASSSGTGNGEQYF,TGTGCCAGCAGCTCCGGGACAGGGAATGGCGAGCAGTACTTC
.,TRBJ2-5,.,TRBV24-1,CTTSDYMTDGTQYF,TGTACCACCAGTGATTATATGACAGACGGGACCCAGTACTTC
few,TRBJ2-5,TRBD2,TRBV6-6,CASSQTPSGGAWGTQYF,TGTGCCAGCAGTCAGACCCCTAGCGGGGGGGCCTGGGGGACCCAGTACTTC